Below are 19 T cell receptor beta chains sequenced from a single sample in a study of regulatory T cells in long-lasting Graves disease. As for time point: persistent/refractory GD, antithyroid drugs over 5 years with positive TRAb. Extracted RNA from PBMCs served as the source of the TCR library. CDR3-region Arm-PCR and iRepertoire HTBI primers produced the TCR beta libraries. TCRdb reprocessed the multiplex PCR reads with MiXCR, giving one entry per CDR3 protein. The repertoire holds hundreds of thousands of distinct CDR3 sequences, with about a fifth as singletons. The material was peripheral blood mononuclear cells (PBMCs), obtained when the disease was refractory, from a patient treated with antithyroid drugs. The receptors were gathered from a female donor with Graves disease.

Comment on this clonotype: Likely a read error: the CDR3 ends without its conserved phenylalanine or tryptophan. The chain recombines TRBV18 with TRBJ1-1; D remains unclear. Trimming took off 0 bases at V and 5 bases at J, with 7 bases between the two ends. The CDR3 runs 13 residues. Germline assignment: CDR1 KGHSH and CDR2 LQKENI. CDR3 region: CASSPPPGTEAFS. The DNA for the CDR3 is TGTGCCAGCTCACCACCTCCCGGAACTGAAGCTTTCTCT.

In the case of this clonotype: Since a much larger clone is just one base distant, this may be a read error. Here the CDR3 reads CASTLPREDNGQFF. The CDR3 DNA sequence: TGTGCCAGCACCCTTCCCCGGGAGGACAATGGGCAGTTCTTC. The chain employs TRBV7-2 and TRBJ2-1; 7 nucleotides agree with TRBD2. This CDR3 is built from 14 residues. The germline gives CDR1 SGHTA, CDR2 FQGNSA.

The genes are TRBV7-3 and TRBJ1-6; possible D gene TRBD1, 5 bases. Germline CDR1 SGHTA, CDR2 FQGTGA. V lost 3 bases, J lost 8 bases, and 11 bases lay in between. CDR3 length: 14 residues. This CDR3 is CASSLGRVDSPLHF. The CDR3, as DNA: TGTGCCAGCAGCTTGGGCAGGGTGGATTCACCCCTCCACTTT.

J is TRBJ2-1 and V is TRBV29-1, with unresolved D. Germline CDR1 and CDR2: SQVTM and ANQGSEA. The germline V and J ends were trimmed by 6 bases and 6 bases, with 12 bases remaining between them. The CDR3 totals 12 residues. The CDR3 reads CSVMGSANEQFF. CDR3 nucleotide sequence: TGCAGCGTGATGGGATCTGCCAATGAGCAGTTCTTC.

This clonotype has ten or more counts. J is TRBJ2-7 and V is TRBV9, with 7 bases lining up with TRBD1. The length of the CDR3 is 14 residues. J was trimmed by 5 bases and V by 0 bases; bases with no gene match: 5. CDR1 SGDLS and CDR2 YYNGEE come from the germline V gene. The CDR3 spells CASSVDRGGHEQYF. In DNA, the CDR3 is TGTGCCAGCAGCGTAGACAGGGGTGGCCACGAGCAGTACTTC.

This clonotype has ten or more counts. V and J are TRBV27 and TRBJ1-1; D ambiguous. CDR1 and CDR2 from the germline V gene are MNHEY and SMNVEV (reference sequence). This CDR3 is built from 13 residues. V lost 0 bases, J lost 9 bases, and 11 bases lay in between. The CDR3 sequence is CASSLSFGKQAFF. DNA for the CDR3: TGTGCCAGCAGTTTATCGTTCGGCAAACAAGCTTTCTTT.

The V gene is TRBV20-1, the J gene TRBJ1-1; no definite D call. Trimming took off 0 bases at V and 5 bases at J, with 16 bases between the two ends. There are 15 residues in the CDR3. The germline V gene has CDR1 DFQATT and CDR2 SNEGSKA (reference sequence). The CDR3 DNA sequence: TGCAGTGCTAGAGATGGCCCGCCGGGCAGAACTGAAGCTTTCTTT. It encodes CSARDGPPGRTEAFF.

The chain combines TRBV2 with TRBJ2-6; D unclear. The V gene lost 6 bases and the J gene lost 0 bases, with 18 bases spanning the gap. This CDR3 has 18 amino acids. Looked up from germline, CDR1 is SNHLY and CDR2 is FYNNEI. The CDR3 region has the DNA TGTGCCAGCAGCCCCCTGCGGAGTGAAATCTCTGGGGCCAACGTCCTGACTTTC. As protein: CASSPLRSEISGANVLTF.

The chain joins TRBV4-1 to TRBJ2-2; 7 bases map to TRBD1. Germline V gives CDR1 MGHRA, CDR2 YSYEKL. This CDR3 is 15 amino acids long. The trim removed 3 bases at V and 6 bases at J, leaving 7 bases unmatched. The CDR3 DNA is TGCGCCAGCAGCCAGGCTCCGGGACAGTCCGGGGAGCTGTTTTTT. This encodes CASSQAPGQSGELFF.

This clonotype was seen many times. This chain joins TRBV24-1 and TRBJ2-5; 8 bases match TRBD1. Trimming took 3 bases from V and 0 from J; bases not matched to a gene: 5. The CDR3 loop spans 16 amino acids. Germline V gene sequence: CDR1 KGHDR, CDR2 SFDVKD. This chain's CDR3 is CATSDGHRGYQETQYF. The CDR3 DNA follows: TGTGCCACCAGTGATGGTCACAGGGGGTACCAAGAGACCCAGTACTTC.

In DNA form, the CDR3 reads TGCAGTGCTGGGACAGGATTCTTCTATGGCTACACCTTC. The encoded protein is CSAGTGFFYGYTF. The V call is TRBV20-1, the J call TRBJ1-2; 8 bases are shared with TRBD1. Germline V gene data show CDR1 as DFQATT and CDR2 as SNEGSKA (reference sequence). The J segment lost 4 bases and the V segment lost 5 bases, leaving 6 bases of the junction unmatched. The CDR3 contains 13 residues.

This clonotype appeared a few times. The chain employs TRBV29-1 and TRBJ2-5; perhaps TRBD1 as D (5 bases). The CDR3 totals 12 residues. The germline V gene encodes CDR1 SQVTM and CDR2 ANQGSEA. Trimming removed 7 bases from V and 1 base from J, with 10 bases in between. CDR3 sequence: CSASQGQETQYF. The CDR3 nucleotides read TGCAGCGCCTCTCAGGGCCAAGAGACCCAGTACTTC.

This clonotype was seen many times. V gene TRBV28 combines with J gene TRBJ2-5; D gene unclear. The CDR3 consists of 16 residues. V was clipped by 3 bases and J by 7 bases, with 21 bases between them. Germline V gene lookup returns CDR1 MDHEN and CDR2 SYDVKM. CDR3 loop: CASSLARPRVNPTQYF. The DNA for the CDR3 is TGTGCCAGCAGTTTGGCCAGGCCGAGAGTAAACCCGACCCAGTACTTC. Together with reference TRBV28 and TRBJ2-5, the CDR3 gives the full variable domain: DVKVTQSSRYLVKRTGEKVFLECVQDMDHENMFWYRQDPGLGLRLIYFSYDVKMKEKGDIPEGYSVSREKKERFSLILESASTNQTSMYLCASSLARPRVNPTQYFGPGTRLLVL.

A few counts support this clonotype. The chain carries TRBV20-1 and TRBJ1-5, with D possibly being TRBD1 (6 bases). The CDR3 length is 11 residues. V gave up 5 bases and J gave up 11 bases, with 13 bases separating them. In germline, CDR1 is DFQATT, CDR2 SNEGSKA (reference sequence). The CDR3, as DNA: TGCAGTGCTCAGAGGGGGGGGGCCCAGCATTTT. As protein: CSAQRGGAQHF.

The rearrangement uses TRBV5-5 and TRBJ1-2; D possibly corresponds to TRBD1 (6 bases). Per germline, CDR1 SGHKS and CDR2 YYEKEE (reference sequence). Trimming stripped 2 bases from V and 4 bases from J, with 15 bases between. The CDR3 has 15 residues. This CDR3 reads CASSFETGPLYGYTF. DNA of the CDR3: TGTGCCAGCAGCTTTGAAACAGGGCCACTCTATGGCTACACCTTC.

This clonotype was counted at least ten times. The chain is built from TRBV2 and TRBJ1-3, with D perhaps matching TRBD1 (6 bases). Trimming removed 3 bases at V and 0 bases at J, with 9 bases between. Germline values: CDR1 SNHLY, CDR2 FYNNEI. The CDR3 is 15 residues long. CDR3 DNA: TGTGCCAGCAGTGATGGGGGCCGCTCTGGAAACACCATATATTTT. Translation: CASSDGGRSGNTIYF.

In its sample, this clonotype was seen many times. V usage is TRBV28 and J usage is TRBJ2-7; TRBD1 might be the D (5 bases). Trimming took 3 bases from V and 0 from J, leaving 9 bases between them. CDR3 length equals 14 residues. Germline CDR1 is MDHEN and CDR2 is SYDVKM. The CDR3 sequence: CASSLTEASYEQYF. For the CDR3, the DNA is TGTGCCAGCAGTTTGACAGAGGCCTCCTACGAGCAGTACTTC. The full variable domain, completed using reference TRBV28 and TRBJ2-7, is DVKVTQSSRYLVKRTGEKVFLECVQDMDHENMFWYRQDPGLGLRLIYFSYDVKMKEKGDIPEGYSVSREKKERFSLILESASTNQTSMYLCASSLTEASYEQYFGPGTRLTVT.

The chain carries TRBV3-1 and TRBJ1-1; D is unresolved. The ends were cut back, 0 bases at V and 4 bases at J, with 9 bases in the middle. Germline V CDR1 and CDR2: LGHDT, YNNKEL (reference sequence). The CDR3 has 14 amino acids. CDR3 in DNA: TGTGCCAGCAGCCAAGAAGGCACGGGCACTGAAGCTTTCTTT. Protein product: CASSQEGTGTEAFF.

This clonotype was found many times. The gene calls are TRBV12-3 or TRBV12-4 and TRBJ2-5; 11 positions match TRBD2. J gave up 1 base and V 0 bases, and 4 bases lay outside the gene matches. The length of the CDR3 is 17 residues. CDR3 in DNA: TGTGCCAGCAGTTTAGCTTCTGGACTAGCGGGCCAAGAGACCCAGTACTTC. Encoded protein: CASSLASGLAGQETQYF.